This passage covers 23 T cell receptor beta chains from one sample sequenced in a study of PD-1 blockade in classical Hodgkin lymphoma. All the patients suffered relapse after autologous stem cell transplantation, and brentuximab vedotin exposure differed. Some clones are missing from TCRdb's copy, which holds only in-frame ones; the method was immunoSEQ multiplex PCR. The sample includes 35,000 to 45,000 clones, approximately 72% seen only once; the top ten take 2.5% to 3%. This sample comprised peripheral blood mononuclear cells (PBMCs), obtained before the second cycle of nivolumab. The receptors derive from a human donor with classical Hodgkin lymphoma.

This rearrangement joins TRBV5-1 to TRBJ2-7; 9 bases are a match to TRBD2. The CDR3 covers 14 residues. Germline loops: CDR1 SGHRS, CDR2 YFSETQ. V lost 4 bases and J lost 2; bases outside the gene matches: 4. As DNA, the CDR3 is TGCGCCAGCAGCCCAGCGGGGGGACCCTACGAGCAGTACTTC. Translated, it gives CASSPAGGPYEQYF.

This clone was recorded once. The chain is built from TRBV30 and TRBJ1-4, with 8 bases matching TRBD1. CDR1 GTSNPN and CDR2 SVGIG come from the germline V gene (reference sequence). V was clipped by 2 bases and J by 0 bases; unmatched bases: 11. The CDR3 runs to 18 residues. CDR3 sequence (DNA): TGTGCCTGGAGTTGGGACAGGCCTTTCTCCACAACTAATGAAAAACTGTTTTTT. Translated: CAWSWDRPFSTTNEKLFF.

CDR3 sequence reads: CASSLVGLEVDTQYF. DNA for the CDR3: TGTGCCAGCAGCTTAGTAGGACTAGAAGTAGATACGCAGTATTTT. The V call is TRBV11-2, the J call TRBJ2-3; 7 bases are shared with TRBD2. Trimming cost V 1 base and J 5 bases; bases outside gene matches: 6. The CDR3 is 15 amino acids. CDR1 SGHAT and CDR2 FQNNGV come from the germline V gene.

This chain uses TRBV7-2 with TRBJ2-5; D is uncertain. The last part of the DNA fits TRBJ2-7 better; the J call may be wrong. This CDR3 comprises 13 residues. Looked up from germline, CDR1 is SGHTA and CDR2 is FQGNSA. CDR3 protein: CASSLDISYEQYF. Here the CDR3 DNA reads TGTGCCAGCAGCTTAGACATCTCCTACGAGCAGTACTTC.

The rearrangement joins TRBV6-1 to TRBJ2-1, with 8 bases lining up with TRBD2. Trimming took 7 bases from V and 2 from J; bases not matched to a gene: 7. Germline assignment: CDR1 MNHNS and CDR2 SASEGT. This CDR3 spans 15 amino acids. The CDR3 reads CASTISSGTYNEQFF. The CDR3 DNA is TGTGCCAGCACCATAAGTAGCGGGACCTACAATGAGCAGTTCTTC.

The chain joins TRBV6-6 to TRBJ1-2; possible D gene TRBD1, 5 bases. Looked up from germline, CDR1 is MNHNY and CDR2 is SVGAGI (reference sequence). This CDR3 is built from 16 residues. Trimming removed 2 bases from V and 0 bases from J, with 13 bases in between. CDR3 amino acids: CASSYGEGIANYGYTF. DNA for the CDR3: TGTGCCAGCAGTTACGGCGAGGGGATAGCTAACTATGGCTACACCTTC.

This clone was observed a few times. The CDR3 sequence: CASSLRDRETGNTEAFF. The CDR3 DNA follows: TGTGCCAGCAGCTTAAGGGACAGGGAAACGGGGAACACTGAAGCTTTCTTT. The genes are TRBV7-9 and TRBJ1-1; TRBD1 matches at 9 bases. Looked up from germline, CDR1 is SEHNR and CDR2 is FQNEAQ (reference sequence). The CDR3 totals 17 residues. V gave up 2 bases and J gave up 1 base; unmatched junction bases: 8.

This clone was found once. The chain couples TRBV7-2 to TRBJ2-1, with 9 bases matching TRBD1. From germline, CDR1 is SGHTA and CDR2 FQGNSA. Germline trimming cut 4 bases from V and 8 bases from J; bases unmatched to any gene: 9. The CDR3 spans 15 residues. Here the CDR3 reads CASSSQGAEFDEQFF. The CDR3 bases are TGTGCCAGCAGCTCACAGGGGGCGGAATTCGATGAGCAGTTCTTC.

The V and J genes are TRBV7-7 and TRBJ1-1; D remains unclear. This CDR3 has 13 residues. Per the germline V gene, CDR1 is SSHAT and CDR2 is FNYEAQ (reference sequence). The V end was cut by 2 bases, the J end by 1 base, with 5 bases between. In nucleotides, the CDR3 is TGTGCCAGCAGCTTAAACTGGAACACTGAAGCTTTCTTT. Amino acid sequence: CASSLNWNTEAFF.

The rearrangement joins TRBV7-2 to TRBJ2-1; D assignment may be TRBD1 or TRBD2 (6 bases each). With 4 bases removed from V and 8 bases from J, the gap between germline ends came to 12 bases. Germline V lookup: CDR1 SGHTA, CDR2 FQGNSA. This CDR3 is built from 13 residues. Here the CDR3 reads CASSWWGADEQFF. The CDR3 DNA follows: TGTGCCAGCAGCTGGTGGGGGGCCGATGAGCAGTTCTTC.

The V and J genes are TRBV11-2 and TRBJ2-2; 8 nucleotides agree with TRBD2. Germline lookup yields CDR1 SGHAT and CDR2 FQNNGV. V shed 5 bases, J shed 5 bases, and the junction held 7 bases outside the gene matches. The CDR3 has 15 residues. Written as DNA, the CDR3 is TGTGCCAGCAGCCCCCTAGCGGGCGGGACCGGGGAGCTGTTTTTT. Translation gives CASSPLAGGTGELFF.

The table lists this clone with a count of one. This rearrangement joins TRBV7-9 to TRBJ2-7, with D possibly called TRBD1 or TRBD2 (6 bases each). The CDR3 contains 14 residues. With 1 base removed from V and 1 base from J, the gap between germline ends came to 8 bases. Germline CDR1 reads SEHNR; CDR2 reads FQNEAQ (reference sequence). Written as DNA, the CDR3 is TGTGCCAGCAGCTTAGAGGGGGGATCCTACGAGCAGTACTTC. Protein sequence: CASSLEGGSYEQYF.

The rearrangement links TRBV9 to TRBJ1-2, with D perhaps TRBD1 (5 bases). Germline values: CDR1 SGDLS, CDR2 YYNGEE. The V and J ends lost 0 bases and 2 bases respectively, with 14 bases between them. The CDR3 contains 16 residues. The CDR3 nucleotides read TGTGCCAGCAGCGTAGTGGGGCAGGGCGACAACTATGGCTACACCTTC. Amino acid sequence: CASSVVGQGDNYGYTF.

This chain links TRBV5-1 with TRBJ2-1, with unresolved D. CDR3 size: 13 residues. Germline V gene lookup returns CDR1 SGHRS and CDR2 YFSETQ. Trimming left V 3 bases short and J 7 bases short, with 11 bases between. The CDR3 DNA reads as TGCGCCAGCAGCTCCCAACAGTTGAATGAGCAGTTCTTC. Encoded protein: CASSSQQLNEQFF.

CDR3 amino acids: CASGKNEQFF. Written as DNA, the CDR3 is TGTGCCAGCGGAAAGAATGAGCAGTTCTTC. J is TRBJ2-1 and V is TRBV27; D unclear. Per the germline V gene, CDR1 is MNHEY and CDR2 is SMNVEV (reference sequence). Trimming took 8 bases from V and 7 from J, leaving 6 bases between them. CDR3 length equals 10 residues.

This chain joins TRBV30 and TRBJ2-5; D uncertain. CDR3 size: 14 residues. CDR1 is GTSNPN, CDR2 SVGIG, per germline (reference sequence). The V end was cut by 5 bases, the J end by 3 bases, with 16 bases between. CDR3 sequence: CAWESDPLKETQYF. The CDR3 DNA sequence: TGTGCCTGGGAATCAGACCCCCTTAAAGAGACCCAGTACTTC.

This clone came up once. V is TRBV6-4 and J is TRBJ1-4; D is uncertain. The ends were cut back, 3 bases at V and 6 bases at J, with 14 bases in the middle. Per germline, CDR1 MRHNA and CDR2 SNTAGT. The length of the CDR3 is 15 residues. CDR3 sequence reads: CASSEGTRVHEKLFF. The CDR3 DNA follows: TGTGCCAGCAGTGAGGGAACCCGGGTGCATGAAAAACTGTTTTTT.

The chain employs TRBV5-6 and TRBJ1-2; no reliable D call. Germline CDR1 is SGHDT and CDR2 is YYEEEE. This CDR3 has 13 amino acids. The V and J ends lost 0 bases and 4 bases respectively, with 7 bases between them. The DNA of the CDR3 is TGTGCCAGCAGCTTGGCAGGATCCTATGGCTACACCTTC. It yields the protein CASSLAGSYGYTF.

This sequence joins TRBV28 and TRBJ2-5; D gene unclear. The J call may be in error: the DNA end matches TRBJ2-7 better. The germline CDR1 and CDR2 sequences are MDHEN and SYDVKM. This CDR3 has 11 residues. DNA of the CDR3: TGTGCCAGCAGTACCCACTACGAGCAGTACTTC. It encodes CASSTHYEQYF.

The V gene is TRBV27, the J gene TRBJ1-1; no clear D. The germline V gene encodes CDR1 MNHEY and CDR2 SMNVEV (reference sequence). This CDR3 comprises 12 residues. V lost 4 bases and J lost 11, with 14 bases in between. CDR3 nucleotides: TGTGCCAGCAGTTCCGGCCTCGCAGCGGCTTTCTTT. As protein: CASSSGLAAAFF.

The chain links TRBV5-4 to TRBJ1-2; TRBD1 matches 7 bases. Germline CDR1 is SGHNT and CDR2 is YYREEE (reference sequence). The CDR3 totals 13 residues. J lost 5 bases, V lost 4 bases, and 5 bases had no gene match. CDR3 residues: CASSPDRIYGYTF. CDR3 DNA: TGTGCCAGCAGCCCGGACAGGATATATGGCTACACCTTC.

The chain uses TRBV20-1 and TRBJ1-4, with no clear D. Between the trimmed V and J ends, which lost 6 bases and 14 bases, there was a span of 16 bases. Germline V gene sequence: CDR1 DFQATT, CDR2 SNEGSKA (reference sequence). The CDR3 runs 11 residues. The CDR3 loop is CSASQPTGLFF. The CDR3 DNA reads TGCAGTGCCTCCCAACCAACGGGGCTGTTTTTT.

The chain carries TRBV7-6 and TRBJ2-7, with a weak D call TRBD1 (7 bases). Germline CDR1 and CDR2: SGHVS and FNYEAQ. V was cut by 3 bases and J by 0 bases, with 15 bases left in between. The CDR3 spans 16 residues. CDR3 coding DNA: TGTGCCAGCAGCTTGAGGTCAGGGGGGCTCTCCTACGAGCAGTACTTC. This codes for CASSLRSGGLSYEQYF.